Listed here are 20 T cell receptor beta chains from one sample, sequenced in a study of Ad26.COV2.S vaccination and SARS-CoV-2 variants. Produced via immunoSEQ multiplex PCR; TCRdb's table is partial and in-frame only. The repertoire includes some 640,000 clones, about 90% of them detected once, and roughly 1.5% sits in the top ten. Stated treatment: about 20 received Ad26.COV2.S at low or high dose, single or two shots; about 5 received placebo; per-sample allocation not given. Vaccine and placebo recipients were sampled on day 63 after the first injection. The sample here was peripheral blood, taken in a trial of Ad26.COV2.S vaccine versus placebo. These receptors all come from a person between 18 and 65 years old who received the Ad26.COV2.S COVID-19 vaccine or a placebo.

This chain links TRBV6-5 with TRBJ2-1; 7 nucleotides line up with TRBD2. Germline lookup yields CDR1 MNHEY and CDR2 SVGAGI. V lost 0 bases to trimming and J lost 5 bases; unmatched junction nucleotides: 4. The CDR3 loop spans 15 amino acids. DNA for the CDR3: TGTGCCAGCAGTTACTCAGGCCGGGGGGACAATGAGCAGTTCTTC. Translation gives CASSYSGRGDNEQFF.

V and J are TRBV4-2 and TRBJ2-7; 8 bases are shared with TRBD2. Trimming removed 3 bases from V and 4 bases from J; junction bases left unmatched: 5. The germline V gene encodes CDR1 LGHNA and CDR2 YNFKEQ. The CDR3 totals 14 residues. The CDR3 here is CASSQTAGVYEQYF. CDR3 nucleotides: TGTGCCAGCAGCCAGACAGCGGGAGTGTACGAGCAGTACTTC.

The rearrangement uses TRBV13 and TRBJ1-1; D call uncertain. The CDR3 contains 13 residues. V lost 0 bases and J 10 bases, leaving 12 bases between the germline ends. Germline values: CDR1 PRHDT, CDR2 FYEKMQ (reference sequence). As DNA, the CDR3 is TGTGCCAGCAGCTTAGGGAGCCCCGTAGGAGCTTTCTTT. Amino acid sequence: CASSLGSPVGAFF.

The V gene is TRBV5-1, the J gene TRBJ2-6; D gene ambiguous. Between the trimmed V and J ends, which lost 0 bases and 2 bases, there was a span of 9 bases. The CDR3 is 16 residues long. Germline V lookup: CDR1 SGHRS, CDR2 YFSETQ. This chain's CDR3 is CASSLAGHPGANVLTF. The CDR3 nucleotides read TGCGCCAGCAGCTTGGCAGGTCACCCTGGGGCCAACGTCCTGACTTTC.

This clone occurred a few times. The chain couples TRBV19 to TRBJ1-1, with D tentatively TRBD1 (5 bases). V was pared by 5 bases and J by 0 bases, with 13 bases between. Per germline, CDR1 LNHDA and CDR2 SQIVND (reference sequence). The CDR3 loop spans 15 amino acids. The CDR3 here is CASSRTGALNTEAFF. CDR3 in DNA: TGTGCCAGTAGTCGAACAGGCGCCTTGAACACTGAAGCTTTCTTT.

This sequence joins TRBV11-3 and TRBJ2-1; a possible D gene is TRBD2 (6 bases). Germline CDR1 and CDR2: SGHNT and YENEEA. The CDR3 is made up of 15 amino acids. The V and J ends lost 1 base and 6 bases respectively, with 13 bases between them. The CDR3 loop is CASSLGGDSFNEQFF. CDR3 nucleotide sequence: TGTGCCAGCAGCTTAGGAGGGGACTCTTTCAATGAGCAGTTCTTC.

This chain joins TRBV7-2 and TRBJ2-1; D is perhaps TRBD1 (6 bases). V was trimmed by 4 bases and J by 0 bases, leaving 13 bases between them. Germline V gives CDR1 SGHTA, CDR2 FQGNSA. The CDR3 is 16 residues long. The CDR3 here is CASSSPPGHSYNEQFF. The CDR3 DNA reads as TGTGCCAGCAGCTCCCCCCCGGGACACTCCTACAATGAGCAGTTCTTC.

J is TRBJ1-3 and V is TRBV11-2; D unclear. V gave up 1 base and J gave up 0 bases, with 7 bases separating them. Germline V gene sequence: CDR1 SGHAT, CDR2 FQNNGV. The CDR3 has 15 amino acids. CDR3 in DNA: TGTGCCAGCAGCTTAGGGCCAGTCTCTGGAAACACCATATATTTT. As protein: CASSLGPVSGNTIYF.

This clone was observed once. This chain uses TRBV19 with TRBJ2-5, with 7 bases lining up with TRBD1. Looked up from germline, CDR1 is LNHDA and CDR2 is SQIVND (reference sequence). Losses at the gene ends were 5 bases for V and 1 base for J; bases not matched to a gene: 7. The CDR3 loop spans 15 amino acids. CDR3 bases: TGTGCCAGTAGTTTCTCCGGGACAGTCCAAGAGACCCAGTACTTC. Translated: CASSFSGTVQETQYF.

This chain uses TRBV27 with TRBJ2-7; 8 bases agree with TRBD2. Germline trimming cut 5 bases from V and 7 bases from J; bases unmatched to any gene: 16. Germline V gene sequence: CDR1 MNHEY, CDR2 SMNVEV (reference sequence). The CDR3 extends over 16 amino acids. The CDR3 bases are TGTGCCAGCAGTCTCTTAGCGGGGACGGGTTCGGGAGAGCAGTACTTC. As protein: CASSLLAGTGSGEQYF.

DNA for the CDR3: TGTGCCAGCAGCGTAGGACTGGGAACAGTCGAAGCTTTCTTT. Protein sequence: CASSVGLGTVEAFF. The chain couples TRBV9 to TRBJ1-1, with unresolved D. This CDR3 is 14 amino acids long. Germline loops: CDR1 SGDLS, CDR2 YYNGEE. The ends were cut back, 0 bases at V and 8 bases at J, with 14 bases in the middle. The variable domain in full, with the rest retrieved from reference TRBV9 and TRBJ1-1, is DSGVTQTPKHLITATGQRVTLRCSPRSGDLSVYWYQQSLDQGLQFLIQYYNGEERAKGNILERFSAQQFPDLHSELNLSSLELGDSALYFCASSVGLGTVEAFFGQGTRLTVV.

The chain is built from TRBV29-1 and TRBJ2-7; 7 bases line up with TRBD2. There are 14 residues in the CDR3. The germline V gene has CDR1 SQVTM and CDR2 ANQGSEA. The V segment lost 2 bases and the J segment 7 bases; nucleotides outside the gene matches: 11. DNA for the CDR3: TGCAGCGTTGAACCGGCTAGCGGCTCGTCGGAGCAGTACTTC. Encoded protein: CSVEPASGSSEQYF.

Here the CDR3 reads CASSLAGGEQYF. In DNA, the CDR3 is TGTGCCAGCAGCTTAGCGGGCGGCGAGCAGTACTTC. This chain uses TRBV7-2 with TRBJ2-7, with D hard to call. Trimming took off 0 bases at V and 6 bases at J, with 6 bases between the two ends. The CDR3 length is 12 residues. The V gene's germline CDR1 is SGHTA and CDR2 FQGNSA.

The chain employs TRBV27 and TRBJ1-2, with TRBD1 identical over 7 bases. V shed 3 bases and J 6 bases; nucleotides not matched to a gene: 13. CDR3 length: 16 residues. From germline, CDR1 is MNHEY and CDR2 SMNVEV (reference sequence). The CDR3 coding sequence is TGTGCCAGCAGTTTTTCCGGGACAGCAACTTATCATGGCTACACCTTC. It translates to CASSFSGTATYHGYTF.

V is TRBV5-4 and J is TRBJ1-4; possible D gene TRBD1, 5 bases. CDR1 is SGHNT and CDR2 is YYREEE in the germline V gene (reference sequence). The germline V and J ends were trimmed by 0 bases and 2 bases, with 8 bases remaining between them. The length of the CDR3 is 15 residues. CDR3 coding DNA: TGTGCCAGCAGCTTGGGGTCAGGGACTAATGAAAAACTGTTTTTT. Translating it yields CASSLGSGTNEKLFF.

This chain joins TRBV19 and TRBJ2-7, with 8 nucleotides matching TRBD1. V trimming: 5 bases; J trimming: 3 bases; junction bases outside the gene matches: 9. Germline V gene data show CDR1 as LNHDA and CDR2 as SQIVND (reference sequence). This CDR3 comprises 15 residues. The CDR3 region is CASSPTQGASYEQYF. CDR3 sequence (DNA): TGTGCCAGTAGTCCTACCCAGGGGGCGAGCTACGAGCAGTACTTC.

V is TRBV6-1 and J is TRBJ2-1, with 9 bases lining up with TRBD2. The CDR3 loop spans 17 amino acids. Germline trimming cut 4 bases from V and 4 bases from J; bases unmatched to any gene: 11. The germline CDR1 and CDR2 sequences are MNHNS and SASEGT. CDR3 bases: TGTGCCAGCAGTGTAAAAGTATTAGCGGGAGTTTACAATGAGCAGTTCTTC. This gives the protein CASSVKVLAGVYNEQFF.

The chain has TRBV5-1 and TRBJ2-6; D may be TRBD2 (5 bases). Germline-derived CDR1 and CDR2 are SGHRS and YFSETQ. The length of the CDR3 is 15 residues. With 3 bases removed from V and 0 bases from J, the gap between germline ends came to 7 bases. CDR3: CASSWEYSGANVLTF. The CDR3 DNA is TGCGCCAGCAGCTGGGAGTACTCTGGGGCCAACGTCCTGACTTTC.

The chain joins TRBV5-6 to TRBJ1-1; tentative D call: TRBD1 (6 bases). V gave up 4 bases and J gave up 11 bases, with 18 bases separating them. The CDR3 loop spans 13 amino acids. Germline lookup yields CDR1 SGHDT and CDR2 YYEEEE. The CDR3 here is CASSENTGKSAFF. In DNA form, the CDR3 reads TGTGCCAGCAGCGAAAATACAGGGAAGTCCGCTTTCTTT.

The CDR3 here is CASSIGTGKGQETQYF. DNA of the CDR3: TGTGCCAGTAGTATAGGGACAGGGAAGGGCCAAGAGACCCAGTACTTC. V and J are TRBV19 and TRBJ2-5; 8 bases are a match to TRBD1. Looked up from germline, CDR1 is LNHDA and CDR2 is SQIVND (reference sequence). The CDR3 extends over 16 amino acids. Losses at the gene ends were 1 base for V and 1 base for J; bases not matched to a gene: 5.